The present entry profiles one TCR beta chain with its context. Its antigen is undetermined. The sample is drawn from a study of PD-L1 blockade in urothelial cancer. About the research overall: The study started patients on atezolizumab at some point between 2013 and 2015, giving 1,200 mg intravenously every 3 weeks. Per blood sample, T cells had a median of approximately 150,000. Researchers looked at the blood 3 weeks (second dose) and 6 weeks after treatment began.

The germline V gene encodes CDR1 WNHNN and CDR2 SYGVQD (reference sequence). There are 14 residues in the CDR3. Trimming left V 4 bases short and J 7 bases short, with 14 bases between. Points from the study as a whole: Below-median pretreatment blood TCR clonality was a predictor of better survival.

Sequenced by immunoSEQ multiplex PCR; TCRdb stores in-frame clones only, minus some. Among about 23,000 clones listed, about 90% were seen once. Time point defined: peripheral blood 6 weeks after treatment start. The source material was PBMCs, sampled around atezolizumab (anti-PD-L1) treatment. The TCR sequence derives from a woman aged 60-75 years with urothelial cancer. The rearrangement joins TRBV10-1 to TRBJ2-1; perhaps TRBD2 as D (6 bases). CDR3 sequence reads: CASSAGAGRNEQFF. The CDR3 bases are TGCGCCAGCAGTGCTGGAGCGGGTCGAAATGAGCAGTTCTTC.